This T cell receptor beta chain was identified in a study of cytomegalovirus exposure and HLA in healthy donors (dated by TCRdb to about 2017). Regarding the complete study: An earlier analysis of more than 550 of the donors reported about 260 Gb of sequence data and 90 million to 120 million unique TCR beta sequences obtained from 180 million or so T cells. A later analysis re-examined previously published TCR beta repertoires from several hundred donors and added high-resolution HLA genotyping to investigate patterns of TCR occurrence. To decide whether each TCR beta V gene segment behaved as functional or pseudogenic, an earlier analysis of nearly 600 of the donors relied on high-throughput TCR beta sequencing. Around 330 gigabases of sequencing data and around 88 million unique TCR sequences made up an early release that covered approximately 620 HLA-typed donors. Alongside the repertoire data, information on donor age, sex, ethnicity and CMV serostatus was compiled. The study aimed to test whether signatures of past pathogen exposure could be identified by cataloging public T cell receptors. Across 398 genotyped donors of the cohort, an average of roughly 230,000 unique TCR beta nucleotide sequences per donor were sequenced, and around 20% of those sequences were non-productive. Roughly five DR-DQ haplotypes were handled as single units for association and clustering because linkage in the cohort was strong. High-throughput TCR immunosequencing, statistical association of individual TCRs with disease status, and machine learning were combined to predict cytomegalovirus infection status. The study profiled the T cell repertoires of around 700 subjects by immunosequencing and related them to cytomegalovirus serostatus. Besides the first cohort of hundreds of subjects, a separate validation cohort made up of over 95 different subjects was used. Every repertoire in the discovery cohort had been generated on one and the same sequencing platform. HLA typing covered class I and class II loci at four-digit resolution. The number of donors typed differed by locus, with about 629-640 for A, B, C, DRB1 and DQB1, about 500 for DQA1, over 600 for DPA1, and 472 for DPB1. Rather than using new phenotypic data, the later analysis identified candidate immune exposures from TCR beta sequences and from how often those sequences occurred across donors. The genetic ancestry cluster associated with self-reported Caucasian donors included 81% of the 398 genotyped donors. Genome-wide SNP genotypes for about three fifths of the roughly 670 donors were used in a later genetic analysis, which treated that subset as a discovery cohort. Broader findings and caveats from the paper: Specific HLA alleles were associated with 15,000 to 20,000 TCR beta sequences at a false discovery rate of 0.05 in a later analysis. Linkage disequilibrium might explain the correlated functional status among segregating V segments, but an unknown experimental factor could not be excluded. In this cohort, only TCR beta chains were sequenced, and detectable features were limited by the absence of alpha or paired-chain data. A later analysis found that HLA-associated TCR beta chains were more clonally expanded and had lower generation probabilities than equally common non-associated chains. A total of 150 to 200 TCR beta chains were listed by the study as associated with cytomegalovirus. An association between a missense DCLRE1C variant and V-gene and J-gene trimming of TCR beta chains was found in a later genetic analysis and replicated in an independent cohort. Because HLA typing was missing for some donors at each locus, association tests included only the typed subset. Some IMGT-functional V segments, including TRBV6-2 and TRBV6-3, could not be distinguished by the 87-base-pair reads and were therefore excluded. A cluster of highly shared sequence variants was judged likely to represent a technical artifact of the sequencing pipeline. According to the authors, the approach could potentially be generalized to other disease states and immunological phenotypes. The classifier was reported to diagnose cytomegalovirus status with high specificity and sensitivity in both the original and validation cohorts. Presence/absence analyses assumed roughly uniform sequencing depth across donors, an assumption that may not hold. In an earlier analysis of 500 to 650 of the donors, most TCR beta V segments appeared in productive rearrangements about 87% or about 30% of the time, broadly matching IMGT annotations. In a later analysis, the rate of TCR association differed among HLA loci, with DRB1 alleles having the most associated TCRs and HLA-C alleles having the fewest. Because counts were too low, roughly 18 rarely observed V segments, including chromosome 9 orphons, were left out of the earlier analysis of a few hundred of the donors. Assigning TCR associations to individual alleles was difficult when HLA alleles, especially DR and DQ, strongly co-occurred. A few of the identified cytomegalovirus-associated TCR beta chains were confirmed in vitro to be specific for cytomegalovirus antigens. Several of the top co-occurrence clusters appeared to be linked to parvovirus B19, influenza, CMV and Epstein-Barr virus, according to a later analysis. A further reported finding was that TCR beta sequences accurately predicted the HLA-A and HLA-B alleles for most subjects in the first cohort. In a later analysis, most CMV-associated TCR beta chains were found to appear HLA-restricted, with HLA associations seemingly driven largely by CMV exposure. Across donors, most TCR sequences were observed very rarely, whereas some public TCRs were present in many individuals. Immune exposure information for the cohort was limited to CMV serostatus. In a later genetic analysis, fewer N-insertions in productive TCRs were reported among donors in an Asian-associated ancestry cluster than the roughly 670-donor mean.

Remarks on this clone: Which antigen it targets is not known. Per-nucleotide qualities are absent, and no much larger clonotype sits a single base away.

Library method: the immunoSEQ multiplex PCR assay. The multiplex PCR relied on a mix of 60 forward primers for TCR Vbeta segments and 13 reverse primers for TCR Jbeta segments. The CDR3 region of rearranged TCR beta genes was amplified from genomic DNA by a multiplex PCR assay. The amplified TCR beta libraries were sequenced on the Illumina HiSeq System as 87-base-pair reads. On the study's bioinformatics: In a later analysis, roughly 80 million unique TCR beta chains were counted across the roughly 670 repertoires, and some 10 million of these chains were shared by at least two donors. Raw reads were error-corrected and collapsed into unique sequences with a nearest-neighbor algorithm that merged closely related sequences to remove PCR and sequencing errors. V, D and J gene segments were assigned by aligning CDR3 sequences to IMGT reference sequences. Each retained sequence needed at least a six-nucleotide match to both a V gene segment and a J gene segment. A rearrangement was called productive if the CDR3 had no stop codons and remained in frame with V and J, and every other rearrangement was called non-productive. CDR3 was defined according to IMGT convention as the region running from the second conserved V-encoded cysteine to the conserved J-encoded phenylalanine. The earlier analysis of about 610 of the donors excluded any sequence lacking an unambiguous match to a single V gene segment. In an earlier analysis of approximately 590 of the donors, a V segment was called functional when productive rearrangements were above 56.7%, and segregating when the standard deviation between donors exceeded 5%. A statistical classification framework was built to diagnose cytomegalovirus status from the catalog of TCR beta chain sequences. In a later analysis, TCR nucleotide sequences were compared against IMGT/GENE-DB human TR gene sequences so that V and J genes could be assigned. Using the TCRdist pipeline, a later analysis assigned CDR3 sequences along with most-parsimonious VDJ recombination scenarios. In a later analysis, each TCR beta chain was defined by its CDR3 amino acid sequence together with its V-gene family, and reads without a unique V-gene family were excluded. As a way to deal with suspected cross-contamination and a sequencing artifact, a later analysis dropped over 550 nucleotide sequences that were highly shared and had low generation probability. A later analysis calculated a clonal expansion index for each public chain from normalized within-repertoire ranks of inferred template counts. Generation probabilities in a later analysis came from a VDJ recombination model fitted to out-of-frame rearrangements, and those results were checked against IGoR. In a later analysis, hypergeometric tests were used to score TCR-TCR, TCR-HLA and TCR-CMV co-occurrence, with a repertoire-size bias correction applied to TCR pairs. In a later analysis, false discovery rates were estimated by permuting HLA or CMV assignments 20 times. In a later analysis, co-occurring TCRs were grouped using DBSCAN, and TCRdist sequence similarity was added for clustering within HLA-allele-positive subsets. Repertoires with fewer than 30,000 or more than 120,000 public chains were left out of co-occurrence clustering, as were about five repertoires with anomalous nucleotide sharing. TCRdb mirrors the immuneACCESS table, restricted to in-frame sequences. Some clones are absent from its copies; in checked studies, under half trace to an unresolved V gene, and the reason for the others is unknown. That table furnishes V, J and clone size, whereas the DNA furnished D and trimming. In all, the sample holds about 90,000 clones, and 62% of those were seen once. The leading ten clones occupy around 5% of the sample.

The CDR1 and CDR2 encoded by the germline V gene (reference sequence) are LNHDA and SQIVND. The CDR3 starts with the cysteine, ends with the phenylalanine, and has 13 residues. Of the read, only the CDR3 DNA is kept; its 39 bases are in frame from base 1. Clipping removes 6 bases from V and 7 bases from J, with 6 as the unmatched junction base count. The cohort comprised several hundred healthy bone marrow donors. Cohort members were all nominally healthy when sampled, although unrecorded immune exposures were likely present. The donor tested CMV seropositive and was one of the 289 seropositive cohort members. A peripheral blood sample was collected from each donor, and TCR beta sequencing was performed on peripheral blood mononuclear cells. The Qiagen DNeasy Blood Extraction Kit was used to extract genomic DNA from the blood cell samples.

Recombination joined TRBV19 with TRBJ1-5; a stretch of 7 junction bases matches TRBD1. The TCR was taken from a woman aged 25 to 39 in good health and CMV-seropositive. Input material: PBMCs. CDR3 protein: CASSRAGGQPQHF. The nucleotides are TGTGCCAGTAGCCGGGCAGGGGGACAGCCCCAGCATTTT.